This is a list of T cell receptor beta chains from one sample in a study of blood T cell repertoires in COVID-19. TCRdb's copy holds only in-frame clones and misses some; the assay was immunoSEQ multiplex PCR. The table lists about 170,000 clones, roughly four fifths of them singletons. The source material was peripheral blood. These receptors were obtained from an elderly woman with acute or convalescent COVID-19. Both conserved end residues are part of each CDR3. A D gene is named only where the DNA matches it firmly. Part of the rows lack a size; the others show once, few, many or a class for expanded clones.

j_call,d_call,clone_size,v_call,cdr3_nt,cdr3_aa
TRBJ1-2,.,.,TRBV24-1,TGTGCCACCAGTGCCCCGGGACAAAGGAGGAATGGCTACACCTTC,CATSAPGQRRNGYTF
TRBJ1-2,.,.,TRBV7-2,TGTGCCAGCAGCTTAGTAGCGGCGGACCCCTATGGCTACACCTTC,CASSLVAADPYGYTF
TRBJ2-5,.,.,TRBV12-3/TRBV12-4,TGTGCCAGCACTAAGGCAGCGCAAGAGACCCAGTACTTC,CASTKAAQETQYF
TRBJ2-1,.,.,TRBV30,TGTGCCTGGAGTCGCAGGTTGCAAAATGAGCAGTTCTTC,CAWSRRLQNEQFF
TRBJ1-6,.,.,TRBV5-5,TGTGCCAGCAGCCACCCGTGGGGGCCACCCCTCCACTTT,CASSHPWGPPLHF
TRBJ2-2,.,.,TRBV5-1,TGCGCCAGCAGCCCAAGGACGGGATACAACACCGGGGAGCTGTTTTTT,CASSPRTGYNTGELFF
TRBJ2-3,TRBD2,once,TRBV18,TGTGCCAGCTCACCGTTTAGCGGGGCCACAGATACGCAGTATTTT,CASSPFSGATDTQYF
TRBJ2-2,.,.,TRBV29-1,TGCAGCGTTGAAGGAACGGGGTACAACACCGGGGAGCTGTTTTTT,CSVEGTGYNTGELFF
TRBJ2-3,TRBD2,.,TRBV5-8,TGTGCCAGCAGCCCCGGGACTATAAACACAGATACGCAGTATTTT,CASSPGTINTDTQYF
TRBJ1-1,TRBD1,.,TRBV5-1,TGCGCCAGCAGCTTGGGGGGACAGGGTAGGAGCACTGAAGCTTTCTTT,CASSLGGQGRSTEAFF
TRBJ2-7,.,.,TRBV7-2,TGTGCCAGCAGCCCACAAATTCAGGGGCAGAGACCCTACGAGCAGTACTTC,CASSPQIQGQRPYEQYF
TRBJ1-2,TRBD1,.,TRBV14,TGTGCCAGCAGATTCTCGGACAGGGAAGGCTACACCTTC,CASRFSDREGYTF
TRBJ2-1,TRBD2,.,TRBV24-1,TGTGCCACCAGTGATTGGGGGACTAGCGGGGCCAATGAGCAGTTCTTC,CATSDWGTSGANEQFF
TRBJ1-1,.,.,TRBV29-1,TGCAGCGTCCTGCCGGGACAAGAAGCTTTCTTT,CSVLPGQEAFF
TRBJ1-2,TRBD1,.,TRBV6-5,TGTGCCAGCAGTTCCACAGGGGGCGCTGACTATGGCTACACCTTC,CASSSTGGADYGYTF
TRBJ2-3,.,.,TRBV29-1,TGCAGCCCCCGTCGAGGAGAGCGGCAGTATTTT,CSPRRGERQYF
TRBJ1-5,.,.,TRBV6-6,TGTGCCAGCAGTTTTTCGACAGCCCAAAATCAGCCCCAGCATTTT,CASSFSTAQNQPQHF
TRBJ2-7,TRBD1,once,TRBV30,TGTGCCTGGGAGCCGGGACAGGGTAATCTCGAGCAGTACTTC,CAWEPGQGNLEQYF
TRBJ2-1,TRBD2,.,TRBV5-5,TGTGCCAGCAGCTTGGCCCTTGGACTAGCGGGAGGTTATGAGCAGTTCTTC,CASSLALGLAGGYEQFF
TRBJ1-6,.,.,TRBV7-2,TGTGCCAGCAGCTTAGCAGGGGCGGCGGCTGTTTCACCCCTCCACTTT,CASSLAGAAAVSPLHF
TRBJ2-7,.,.,TRBV28,TGTGCCAGCAGAACCCCAGGGGCCTACGAGCAGTACTTC,CASRTPGAYEQYF
TRBJ2-1,TRBD1,.,TRBV24-1,TGTGCCACCAGTCCAAATCCCGGGACAGGGGCCTACAATGAGCAGTTCTTC,CATSPNPGTGAYNEQFF
TRBJ2-7,TRBD1,.,TRBV3-1/TRBV3-2,TGTGCCAGCAGCCCCCGCGGGGGGACAGGGGAGCACGAGCAGTACTTC,CASSPRGGTGEHEQYF
TRBJ2-7,TRBD1,.,TRBV5-4,TGTGCCAGCAGTCGGGACAGGGTGCGTTACGAGCAGTACTTC,CASSRDRVRYEQYF
TRBJ1-6,TRBD1,.,TRBV4-3,TGCGCCAGCAGCCAAGATCTTGGACAGGGAAGTTCACCCCTCCACTTT,CASSQDLGQGSSPLHF
TRBJ2-1,.,few,TRBV27,TGTGCCAGCAGTTTATCAAGACAGCCCTACAATGAGCAGTTCTTC,CASSLSRQPYNEQFF
TRBJ2-7,.,.,TRBV21-1,TGTGCCAGCAGCCGCGACAGGGAAGGGGAGCAGTACTTC,CASSRDREGEQYF
TRBJ1-5,.,.,TRBV6-2/TRBV6-3,TGTGCCAGCAGTTATAGTAACAGGATCAATCAGCCCCAGCATTTT,CASSYSNRINQPQHF
TRBJ1-4,.,.,TRBV18,TGTGCCAGCTCACCCGAAGGGGCGGTCTATGAAAAACTGTTTTTT,CASSPEGAVYEKLFF
TRBJ2-1,.,.,TRBV3-1/TRBV3-2,TGTGCCAGCAGCCAAGTAGATAGAGACAATGAGCAGTTCTTC,CASSQVDRDNEQFF
TRBJ2-3,TRBD1,.,TRBV3-1/TRBV3-2,TGTGCCAGCAGCCCTATCGGGACAGGGCTTAGCACAGATACGCAGTATTTT,CASSPIGTGLSTDTQYF
TRBJ1-3,.,once,TRBV6-5,TGTGCCAGCAGCCTAGGAAGCTCTGGAAACACCATATATTTT,CASSLGSSGNTIYF
TRBJ2-7,.,.,TRBV9,TGTGCCAGCAGCCCCACTAGCACACCCTACGAGCAGTACTTC,CASSPTSTPYEQYF
TRBJ2-7,.,.,TRBV6-5,TGTGCCAGCACAGGGAACTCCTACGAGCAGTACTTC,CASTGNSYEQYF
TRBJ1-5,.,.,TRBV30,TGTGCCTGGGGTACCGCAGGGGTTAATCAGCCCCAGCATTTT,CAWGTAGVNQPQHF
TRBJ1-1,.,.,TRBV7-2,TGTGCCACCCGAGGTAGGGGGGGCGCGTCCACTGAAGCTTTCTTT,CATRGRGGASTEAFF
TRBJ2-2,TRBD1,.,TRBV27,TGTGCCAGCAGTAGACAGGGAAGGAACACCGGGGAGCTGTTTTTT,CASSRQGRNTGELFF
TRBJ1-1,.,.,TRBV7-3,TGTGCCAGCAGCTTTAACCGGGACACTGAAGCTTTCTTT,CASSFNRDTEAFF
TRBJ2-7,TRBD1,once,TRBV30,TGTGCCTGGAGGGGAGACAGGGCCCTCGAGCAGTACTTC,CAWRGDRALEQYF
TRBJ2-3,TRBD2,once,TRBV18,TGTGCCAGCTCACCACCCGCTAGCGGGAGCACAGATACGCAGTATTTT,CASSPPASGSTDTQYF
TRBJ2-1,TRBD1,.,TRBV15,TGTGCCACCAGCAGACGACAGGGGGTGAGGAATGAGCAGTTCTTC,CATSRRQGVRNEQFF
TRBJ2-5,TRBD1,.,TRBV6-2/TRBV6-3,TGTGCCAGCAGCGCCCGGGACAGGGAAGAGACCCAGTACTTC,CASSARDREETQYF
TRBJ2-3,TRBD1,.,TRBV24-1,TGTGCCACCAGTGAAACGGGACAGGGGAGCACAGATACGCAGTATTTT,CATSETGQGSTDTQYF
TRBJ2-3,TRBD2,few,TRBV7-2,TGTGCCAGCAGCTTAATGGGCCTGGGACTAGCGGGCCACACAGATACGCAGTATTTT,CASSLMGLGLAGHTDTQYF
TRBJ2-4,TRBD2,.,TRBV6-5,TGTGCCAGCAGGAAGGAGCGGGGGGGCCAGGACATTCAGTACTTC,CASRKERGGQDIQYF
TRBJ2-7,TRBD1,.,TRBV6-6,TGTGCCAGCAGGAGGGGGCAGCGGCTAAACTACGAGCAGTACTTC,CASRRGQRLNYEQYF
TRBJ1-2,.,.,TRBV6-1,TGTGCCAGCAGTGAAGCCTGGGCAGGGGCAAACTATGGCTACACCTTC,CASSEAWAGANYGYTF
TRBJ2-7,.,.,TRBV3-1/TRBV3-2,TGTGCCAGCAGCCAAGCCCTAGTCAGTACCTACGAGCAGTACTTC,CASSQALVSTYEQYF
TRBJ2-1,.,.,TRBV19,TGTGCCACCTATGCCTACAATGAGCAGTTCTTC,CATYAYNEQFF